One sample yielded the 24 T cell receptor beta chains listed below, sequenced in a study of PD-1 blockade in mismatch repair-deficient tumors. Sequenced by immunoSEQ multiplex PCR; TCRdb stores in-frame clones only, minus some. The sample lists 14,000 or so clones, under 90% occurring once. Specified time point: roughly ten-day in vitro stimulation with candidate neoantigen peptide 4. No antigens are known for them. The specimen comprised cells cultured in vitro, sampled from a patient treated with pembrolizumab. Receptor source: an adult with mismatch repair-deficient cancer.

V gene TRBV7-9 combines with J gene TRBJ1-2; D ambiguous. V gave up 1 base and J gave up 4 bases, with 10 bases separating them. The CDR3 covers 14 residues. Germline values: CDR1 SEHNR, CDR2 FQNEAQ (reference sequence). CDR3 nucleotides: TGTGCCAGCAGCTTAGGTACCGCCCTCTATGGCTACACCTTC. Its translation is CASSLGTALYGYTF.

The chain uses TRBV10-1 and TRBJ2-6; D is possibly TRBD1 or TRBD2 (7 bases each). The germline V and J ends were trimmed by 4 bases and 0 bases, with 10 bases remaining between them. CDR3 length: 16 amino acids. Looked up from germline, CDR1 is WNHNN and CDR2 is SYGVQD (reference sequence). Here the CDR3 reads CASSGRGGSGANVLTF. The DNA of the CDR3 is TGCGCCAGCAGTGGCAGGGGGGGCTCTGGGGCCAACGTCCTGACTTTC.

The chain has TRBV30 and TRBJ2-7, with a tentative D call TRBD2 (6 bases). V lost 0 bases and J lost 6, with 18 bases in between. There are 15 residues in the CDR3. The germline gives CDR1 GTSNPN, CDR2 SVGIG (reference sequence). The CDR3 loop is CAWSVSEGPRGEQYF. The CDR3 nucleotides are TGTGCCTGGAGTGTATCGGAGGGCCCCCGGGGCGAGCAGTACTTC.

This clone turned up a few times. The chain employs TRBV28 and TRBJ1-5, with 8 positions matching TRBD1. J lost 7 bases, V lost 4 bases, and 6 bases had no gene match. The CDR3 spans 14 residues. CDR1 and CDR2 from the germline V gene are MDHEN and SYDVKM. The CDR3 DNA is TGTGCCAGCAGTTCGGGACAGGCCTACCAGCCCCAGCATTTT. Protein: CASSSGQAYQPQHF.

The genes are TRBV30 and TRBJ2-5; tentatively, D is TRBD1 (6 bases). The CDR3 consists of 11 residues. With 3 bases removed from V and 8 bases from J, the gap between germline ends came to 10 bases. Germline CDR1 is GTSNPN and CDR2 is SVGIG (reference sequence). The CDR3 bases are TGTGCCTGGAGCCTCGGGACAACCCAGTACTTC. Translation gives CAWSLGTTQYF.

The gene calls are TRBV7-9 and TRBJ2-5; no clear D gene. This CDR3 region has 15 residues. From germline, CDR1 is SEHNR and CDR2 FQNEAQ (reference sequence). The V end lost 5 bases, the J end lost 5 bases, and 18 bases lay between the germline ends. CDR3 DNA sequence: TGTGCCAGCAGCCATGACCCCGGACGGGCGGAGACCCAGTACTTC. The encoded protein is CASSHDPGRAETQYF.

This clone was detected only a few times. The V and J genes are TRBV29-1 and TRBJ2-7, with no clear D. Germline loops: CDR1 SQVTM, CDR2 ANQGSEA. With 1 base removed from V and 0 bases from J, the gap between germline ends came to 16 bases. This CDR3 is built from 16 residues. This chain's CDR3 is CSVEVGPALSSYEQYF. The CDR3 region has the DNA TGCAGCGTTGAAGTAGGGCCTGCCCTGAGCTCCTACGAGCAGTACTTC.

The chain links TRBV19 to TRBJ2-7; D uncertain. Trimming removed 1 base from V and 2 bases from J, with 9 bases in between. Per the germline V gene, CDR1 is LNHDA and CDR2 is SQIVND (reference sequence). CDR3 length: 14 amino acids. The CDR3 reads CASSIVDGAYEQYF. Written as DNA, the CDR3 is TGTGCCAGTAGTATAGTCGACGGAGCCTACGAGCAGTACTTC.

The chain is built from TRBV7-8 and TRBJ2-1, with TRBD2 matching 7 bases. Germline V gene sequence: CDR1 SGHVS, CDR2 FQNEAQ. Unmatched junction bases numbered 7, after V lost 2 bases and J lost 12 bases. This CDR3 region has 13 residues. CDR3 sequence reads: CASSLSPTSRQFF. The CDR3 DNA sequence: TGTGCCAGCAGCTTAAGCCCGACTAGCCGGCAGTTCTTC.

The V call is TRBV5-1, the J call TRBJ2-3; D is possibly TRBD2 (6 bases). The V and J ends lost 0 bases and 1 base respectively, with 9 bases between them. The V gene's germline CDR1 is SGHRS and CDR2 YFSETQ. The CDR3 is 15 residues long. The CDR3 spells CASSLAGGGTDTQYF. The CDR3 region has the DNA TGCGCCAGCAGCTTGGCCGGAGGGGGCACAGATACGCAGTATTTT.

The rearrangement joins TRBV5-1 to TRBJ2-7, with 7 nucleotides matching TRBD1. The CDR3 sequence is 15 residues long. With V trimmed by 4 bases and J by 3 bases, 10 bases remained unmatched. CDR1 and CDR2 from the germline V gene are SGHRS and YFSETQ. The CDR3 coding sequence is TGCGCCAGCAGCACCACCGCCGGGACAGACTACGAGCAGTACTTC. This encodes CASSTTAGTDYEQYF. Combining the CDR3 with reference TRBV5-1 and TRBJ2-7 gives the whole variable domain KAGVTQTPRYLIKTRGQQVTLSCSPISGHRSVSWYQQTPGQGLQFLFEYFSETQRNKGNFPGRFSGRQFSNSRSEMNVSTLELGDSALYLCASSTTAGTDYEQYFGPGTRLTVT.

The chain uses TRBV6-1 and TRBJ1-2, with D perhaps matching TRBD1 (5 bases). Germline values: CDR1 MNHNS, CDR2 SASEGT. The V end lost 1 base, the J end lost 7 bases, and 10 bases lay between the germline ends. This CDR3 has 13 residues. The CDR3 DNA reads as TGTGCCAGCAGTGAAGAAAGGGGATCTGGCTACACCTTC. As protein: CASSEERGSGYTF.

This clone was counted only a few times. DNA for the CDR3: TGTGCCAGCAGTTCGACAGGGTTGGATCAGCCCCAGCATTTT. Translated, it gives CASSSTGLDQPQHF. This chain joins TRBV6-5 and TRBJ1-5; 7 bases fit TRBD1. J was trimmed by 5 bases and V by 4 bases; bases with no gene match: 5. Germline CDR1 reads MNHEY; CDR2 reads SVGAGI. The CDR3 totals 14 residues.

The chain recombines TRBV27 with TRBJ1-1, with 10 bases matching TRBD1. The CDR3 contains 14 residues. V gave up 7 bases and J gave up 4 bases; unmatched junction bases: 6. Germline CDR1 and CDR2: MNHEY and SMNVEV (reference sequence). CDR3 DNA: TGTGCCAGCACGTGGCGACAGGGGGCCACTGAAGCTTTCTTT. This codes for CASTWRQGATEAFF.

V gene TRBV9 combines with J gene TRBJ2-3; a possible D gene is TRBD2 (5 bases). CDR3 size: 14 residues. Trimming cost V 5 bases and J 4 bases, with 14 bases left between them. Germline V gene sequence: CDR1 SGDLS, CDR2 YYNGEE. CDR3 region: CASSPGRNPDTQYF. For the CDR3, the DNA is TGTGCCAGCAGTCCGGGAAGAAATCCAGATACGCAGTATTTT.

J is TRBJ1-4 and V is TRBV2; TRBD1 might be the D (6 bases). Trimming took off 6 bases at V and 2 bases at J, with 13 bases between the two ends. The length of the CDR3 is 15 residues. Germline CDR1 SNHLY, CDR2 FYNNEI. CDR3 residues: CASSHRGLTNEKLFF. CDR3 bases: TGTGCCAGCAGCCACCGGGGGCTGACTAATGAAAAACTGTTTTTT.

V is TRBV19 and J is TRBJ2-3; TRBD2 aligns across 13 bases. CDR1 is LNHDA and CDR2 is SQIVND in the germline V gene (reference sequence). V was clipped by 6 bases and J by 6 bases; unmatched bases: 6. This CDR3 has 15 amino acids. The CDR3 loop is CASREATSGRDTQYF. In nucleotides, the CDR3 is TGTGCCAGTAGGGAGGCGACTAGCGGGAGGGATACGCAGTATTTT.

V usage is TRBV27 and J usage is TRBJ2-7, with 10 bases aligning to TRBD1. Per germline, CDR1 MNHEY and CDR2 SMNVEV (reference sequence). This CDR3 has 16 amino acids. Germline trimming cut 3 bases from V and 7 bases from J; bases unmatched to any gene: 12. DNA of the CDR3: TGTGCCAGCAGTTTTCGTGCGACAGGGGGCAAGGCGGAGCAGTACTTC. Translated: CASSFRATGGKAEQYF.

J is TRBJ2-7 and V is TRBV28, with a weak D call TRBD2 (6 bases). The length of the CDR3 is 15 residues. With 6 bases removed from V and 6 bases from J, the gap between germline ends came to 21 bases. Germline lookup yields CDR1 MDHEN and CDR2 SYDVKM. The CDR3 DNA sequence: TGTGCCAGCAGCCCCCGGGACCCAAGGGGAGGCGAGCAGTACTTC. Protein sequence: CASSPRDPRGGEQYF.

The rearrangement uses TRBV18 and TRBJ1-1; D remains ambiguous. Germline lookup yields CDR1 KGHSH and CDR2 LQKENI. Between the trimmed V and J ends, which lost 3 bases and 6 bases, there was a span of 14 bases. The CDR3 extends over 14 amino acids. CDR3 DNA sequence: TGTGCCAGCTCACCTCAACGGACCGATTCTGAAGCTTTCTTT. It is translated as CASSPQRTDSEAFF. The whole variable domain, remainder taken from reference TRBV18 and TRBJ1-1, is NAGVMQNPRHLVRRRGQEARLRCSPMKGHSHVYWYRQLPEEGLKFMVYLQKENIIDESGMPKERFSAEFPKEGPSILRIQQVVRGDSAAYFCASSPQRTDSEAFFGQGTRLTVV.

V gene TRBV5-6 combines with J gene TRBJ2-7; 8 bases fit TRBD1. V gave up 4 bases and J gave up 3 bases; unmatched junction bases: 6. This CDR3 has 14 amino acids. Germline values: CDR1 SGHDT, CDR2 YYEEEE. CDR3 DNA sequence: TGTGCCAGCAGCCCGGGACAGGAAGTCTACGAGCAGTACTTC. It is translated as CASSPGQEVYEQYF.

In this sample, this clone turned up once. This chain joins TRBV7-2 and TRBJ2-2; a possible D gene is TRBD2 (5 bases). The CDR3 loop spans 17 amino acids. V gave up 4 bases and J gave up 5 bases, with 20 bases separating them. Germline V gene data show CDR1 as SGHTA and CDR2 as FQGNSA. The chain's CDR3 is CASSSQSGGVLTGELFF. DNA of the CDR3: TGTGCCAGCAGCTCGCAGAGCGGCGGAGTTTTAACCGGGGAGCTGTTTTTT.

By its share, this clone is medium-sized (0.01 to 0.1%). This chain connects TRBV2 to TRBJ2-2; 8 bases are shared with TRBD2. Germline V lookup: CDR1 SNHLY, CDR2 FYNNEI. CDR3 length equals 16 residues. Losses at the gene ends were 0 bases for V and 5 bases for J; bases not matched to a gene: 5. The CDR3 is CASSEARTSRTGELFF. The DNA for the CDR3 is TGTGCCAGCAGTGAAGCGAGGACTAGCAGGACCGGGGAGCTGTTTTTT.

The DNA of the CDR3 is TGTGCCAGCAGCGTAAGCCAGACACAGCAGTTCTTC. Translation gives CASSVSQTQQFF. The gene calls are TRBV7-2 and TRBJ2-1; D call uncertain. V was shortened by 5 bases and J by 11 bases, with 13 bases between the two germline ends. Germline V gives CDR1 SGHTA, CDR2 FQGNSA. The length of the CDR3 is 12 residues.